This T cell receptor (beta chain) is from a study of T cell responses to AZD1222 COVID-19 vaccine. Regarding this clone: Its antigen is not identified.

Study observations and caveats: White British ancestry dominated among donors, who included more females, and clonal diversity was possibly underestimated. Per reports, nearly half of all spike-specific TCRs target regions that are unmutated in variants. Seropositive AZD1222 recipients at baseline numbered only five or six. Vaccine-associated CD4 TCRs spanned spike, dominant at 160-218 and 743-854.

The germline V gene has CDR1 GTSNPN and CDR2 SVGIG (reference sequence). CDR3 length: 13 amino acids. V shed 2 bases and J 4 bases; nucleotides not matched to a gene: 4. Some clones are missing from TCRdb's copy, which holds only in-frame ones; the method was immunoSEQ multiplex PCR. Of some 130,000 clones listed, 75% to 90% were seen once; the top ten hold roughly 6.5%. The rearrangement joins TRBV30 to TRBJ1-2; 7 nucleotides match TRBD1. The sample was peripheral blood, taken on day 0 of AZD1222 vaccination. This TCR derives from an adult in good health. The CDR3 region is CAWSPGGTYGYTF. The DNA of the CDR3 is TGTGCCTGGAGTCCAGGGGGAACCTATGGCTACACCTTC.